Sequencing of this TCR beta chain was carried out in a study of T cell repertoires and HLA-DP antigens. Germline V lookup: CDR1 SGHDN, CDR2 FVKESK. The V gene end was trimmed by 5 bases and the J gene end by 3 bases; junction bases not matched to a gene: 17. The CDR3 consists of 19 residues. With regard to this clone: The antigen remains undetermined.

Generated by immunoSEQ multiplex PCR, the TCRdb table keeps only in-frame clones and is missing some. The sample carries some 120,000 clones, almost 95% recorded once. The V and J genes are TRBV14 and TRBJ2-1, with TRBD2 matching over 9 bases. The receptor's source is a woman between 18 and 30 years old in good health and CMV-seronegative. The sequenced sample was CD4+ T cells from PBMCs. The CDR3, as DNA: TGTGCCAGCAGCTACCGACTAGCGGCCTCAAGGGGGGACTACAATGAGCAGTTCTTC. Protein product: CASSYRLAASRGDYNEQFF. Full variable domain (outside the CDR3, taken from reference TRBV14 and TRBJ2-1): EAGVTQFPSHSVIEKGQTVTLRCDPISGHDNLYWYRRVMGKEIKFLLHFVKESKQDESGMPNNRFLAERTGGTYSTLKVQPAELEDSGVYFCASSYRLAASRGDYNEQFFGPGTRLTVL.